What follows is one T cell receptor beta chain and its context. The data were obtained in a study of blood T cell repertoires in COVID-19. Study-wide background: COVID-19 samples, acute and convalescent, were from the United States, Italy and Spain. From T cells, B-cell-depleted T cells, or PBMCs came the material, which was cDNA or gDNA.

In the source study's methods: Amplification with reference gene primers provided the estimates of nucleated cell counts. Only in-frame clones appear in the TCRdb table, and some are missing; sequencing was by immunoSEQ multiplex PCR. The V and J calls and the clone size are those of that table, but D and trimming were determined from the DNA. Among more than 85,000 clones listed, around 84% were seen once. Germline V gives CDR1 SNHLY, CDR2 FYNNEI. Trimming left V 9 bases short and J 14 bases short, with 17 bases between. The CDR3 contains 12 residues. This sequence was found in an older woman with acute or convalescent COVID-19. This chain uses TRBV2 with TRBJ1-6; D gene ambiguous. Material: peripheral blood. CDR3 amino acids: CARNGFGEALHF. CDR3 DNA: TGTGCCAGAAATGGCTTTGGGGAGGCCCTCCACTTT.